Listed here are 18 T cell receptor beta chains from one sample, sequenced in a study of siplizumab effects on memory and regulatory T cells. Sequencing was performed with immunoSEQ multiplex PCR; in TCRdb, only in-frame clones are kept and a portion is missing. The profile shows fewer than 85,000 clones, about 87% of them singletons. Specimen: Tregs sorted from blood. All receptors derive from a human donor in good health.

DNA for the CDR3: TGTGCCTGGGAGGGACAGGGGGAAGGTCAGCCCCAGCATTTT. Translated, it gives CAWEGQGEGQPQHF. The genes are TRBV30 and TRBJ1-5, with 11 bases aligning to TRBD1. The CDR3 is 14 residues long. In germline, CDR1 is GTSNPN, CDR2 SVGIG (reference sequence). Trimming took 5 bases from V and 6 from J; bases not matched to a gene: 6. Variable domain in full (rest from reference TRBV30 and TRBJ1-5): SQTIHQWPATLVQPVGSPLSLECTVEGTSNPNLYWYRQAAGRGLQLLFYSVGIGQISSEVPQNLSASRPQDRQFILSSKKLLLSDSGFYLCAWEGQGEGQPQHFGDGTRLSIL.

The chain couples TRBV6-1 to TRBJ2-7; TRBD1 agrees at 10 bases. Per the germline V gene, CDR1 is MNHNS and CDR2 is SASEGT. With V trimmed by 5 bases and J by 9 bases, 10 bases remained unmatched. The CDR3 length is 14 residues. The CDR3 is CASSFRDRGLVQYF. The CDR3 DNA reads as TGTGCCAGCAGTTTCCGGGACAGGGGACTTGTGCAGTACTTC.

The chain is built from TRBV19 and TRBJ1-5; TRBD1 agrees at 9 bases. J lost 3 bases, V lost 7 bases, and 10 bases had no gene match. The CDR3 sequence is 16 residues long. Germline V lookup: CDR1 LNHDA, CDR2 SQIVND (reference sequence). The CDR3 spells CASKSTGTGINQPQHF. The CDR3 DNA reads TGTGCCAGTAAGTCCACCGGGACAGGGATCAATCAGCCCCAGCATTTT.

DNA for the CDR3: TGTGCCAGCAGTTCTTCCTCGACCAGCGGAAACACCATATATTTT. Its protein product is CASSSSSTSGNTIYF. This chain joins TRBV6-6 and TRBJ1-3, with D uncertain. This CDR3 comprises 15 residues. Per germline, CDR1 MNHNY and CDR2 SVGAGI (reference sequence). Trimming removed 4 bases at V and 4 bases at J, with 14 bases between.

The chain has TRBV5-1 and TRBJ2-5; D may be TRBD2 (5 bases). CDR3 length: 16 amino acids. Germline loops: CDR1 SGHRS, CDR2 YFSETQ. The V gene lost 4 bases and the J gene lost 0 bases, with 16 bases spanning the gap. CDR3 sequence reads: CASSPFRGLYQETQYF. The CDR3 nucleotides read TGCGCCAGCAGCCCTTTTCGAGGGCTGTACCAAGAGACCCAGTACTTC. Based on the CDR3 plus reference TRBV5-1 and TRBJ2-5, the full variable domain is KAGVTQTPRYLIKTRGQQVTLSCSPISGHRSVSWYQQTPGQGLQFLFEYFSETQRNKGNFPGRFSGRQFSNSRSEMNVSTLELGDSALYLCASSPFRGLYQETQYFGPGTRLLVL.

The V gene is TRBV10-2, the J gene TRBJ2-1; 8 nucleotides align to TRBD2. The CDR3 sequence is 13 residues long. Germline loops: CDR1 WSHSY, CDR2 SAAADI. V trimming: 3 bases; J trimming: 8 bases; junction bases outside the gene matches: 3. Written as DNA, the CDR3 is TGCGCCAGCAGTGATTCGACTAGCGATGAGCAGTTCTTC. This gives the protein CASSDSTSDEQFF.

This chain uses TRBV4-3 with TRBJ1-5; D unclear. Per germline, CDR1 LGHNA and CDR2 YSLEER. V shed 0 bases and J shed 5 bases, with 8 bases lying between them. The CDR3 runs to 14 residues. CDR3 nucleotides: TGCGCCAGCAGCCAAGACCTTTCCGATCAGCCCCAGCATTTT. Its translation: CASSQDLSDQPQHF.

The gene calls are TRBV5-4 and TRBJ2-2; 7 bases fit TRBD1. The CDR3 extends over 15 amino acids. CDR1 SGHNT and CDR2 YYREEE come from the germline V gene (reference sequence). The V gene end was trimmed by 9 bases and the J gene end by 2 bases; junction bases not matched to a gene: 10. The chain's CDR3 is CATSSRGQNTGELFF. CDR3 DNA: TGTGCCACCTCCTCGAGGGGGCAAAACACCGGGGAGCTGTTTTTT.

This chain connects TRBV5-6 to TRBJ2-5, with 9 bases fitting TRBD1. Per germline, CDR1 SGHDT and CDR2 YYEEEE. The CDR3 is 11 residues long. Trimming at V came to 5 bases and at J to 9 bases, leaving 2 bases not matched to a gene. The CDR3 protein is CASSYRGPQYF. CDR3 nucleotide sequence: TGTGCCAGCAGTTACAGGGGGCCCCAGTACTTC. Using reference TRBV5-6 and TRBJ2-5 for the parts outside the CDR3, the full variable domain is DAGVTQSPTHLIKTRGQQVTLRCSPKSGHDTVSWYQQALGQGPQFIFQYYEEEERQRGNFPDRFSGHQFPNYSSELNVNALLLGDSALYLCASSYRGPQYFGPGTRLLVL.

The gene calls are TRBV6-1 and TRBJ1-5, with D tentatively TRBD1 (5 bases). The CDR3 runs 15 residues. V lost 7 bases, J lost 0 bases, and 13 bases lay in between. Germline CDR1 reads MNHNS; CDR2 reads SASEGT. The CDR3 region is CASTLGPNSNQPQHF. Here the CDR3 DNA reads TGTGCCAGCACCCTGGGGCCCAATAGCAATCAGCCCCAGCATTTT.

This chain joins TRBV19 and TRBJ1-1, with TRBD1 identical over 11 bases. This CDR3 is 16 amino acids long. Per germline, CDR1 LNHDA and CDR2 SQIVND (reference sequence). J lost 3 bases, V lost 4 bases, and 7 bases had no gene match. The chain's CDR3 is CASSTRPDRGHTEAFF. The CDR3 DNA sequence: TGTGCCAGTAGTACCCGACCGGACAGGGGGCACACTGAAGCTTTCTTT.

By share, this clone ranks as medium-sized. Other DNA sequences in the sample encode the same CDR3. This chain uses TRBV20-1 with TRBJ1-1; a possible D gene is TRBD1 (5 bases). Germline V gene data show CDR1 as DFQATT and CDR2 as SNEGSKA (reference sequence). V lost 5 bases to trimming and J lost 1 base, with 5 bases between them. The CDR3 consists of 11 residues. CDR3 in amino acids: CSAQGNTEAFF. CDR3 nucleotides: TGCAGTGCTCAGGGGAACACTGAAGCTTTCTTT.

The rearrangement uses TRBV11-3 and TRBJ2-7; 9 bases match TRBD1. The CDR3 runs to 15 residues. The V segment lost 5 bases and the J segment 5 bases; nucleotides outside the gene matches: 10. Germline V gene lookup returns CDR1 SGHNT and CDR2 YENEEA. The CDR3 bases are TGTGCCAGCAGCCCGGGGACAGGGAGAACGGACGAGCAGTACTTC. Protein sequence: CASSPGTGRTDEQYF. Looking up the rest from reference TRBV11-3 and TRBJ2-7 gives the full variable domain: EAGVVQSPRYKIIEKKQPVAFWCNPISGHNTLYWYLQNLGQGPELLIRYENEEAVDDSQLPKDRFSAERLKGVDSTLKIQPAELGDSAVYLCASSPGTGRTDEQYFGPGTRLTVT.

The chain has TRBV5-1 and TRBJ1-4; D is possibly TRBD1 (6 bases). CDR1 SGHRS and CDR2 YFSETQ come from the germline V gene. The V end was cut by 6 bases, the J end by 4 bases, with 13 bases between. The CDR3 is made up of 14 amino acids. CDR3 DNA sequence: TGCGCCAGCAATTCAGGGGACATTAATGAAAAACTGTTTTTT. It translates to CASNSGDINEKLFF. Together with reference TRBV5-1 and TRBJ1-4, the CDR3 gives the full variable domain: KAGVTQTPRYLIKTRGQQVTLSCSPISGHRSVSWYQQTPGQGLQFLFEYFSETQRNKGNFPGRFSGRQFSNSRSEMNVSTLELGDSALYLCASNSGDINEKLFFGSGTQLSVL.

The chain has TRBV9 and TRBJ2-1; unclear D gene. Trimming removed 4 bases from V and 8 bases from J, with 31 bases in between. Germline loops: CDR1 SGDLS, CDR2 YYNGEE. The CDR3 has 19 residues. CDR3 coding DNA: TGTGCCAGCAGCCCAACCCGGCGGATTGGGATAGTAATCATGGATGAGCAGTTCTTC. The encoded protein is CASSPTRRIGIVIMDEQFF.

The chain uses TRBV20-1 and TRBJ2-5; the D gene is possibly TRBD2 (5 bases). The germline V gene has CDR1 DFQATT and CDR2 SNEGSKA (reference sequence). V was pared by 3 bases and J by 11 bases, with 13 bases between. There are 11 residues in the CDR3. CDR3 nucleotide sequence: TGCAGTGCTAGGTGGGGTGGGGAGCAGTACTTC. This gives the protein CSARWGGEQYF.

This clone was observed once. The V and J genes are TRBV6-5 and TRBJ1-2; D is uncertain. The germline V and J ends were trimmed by 2 bases and 4 bases, with 8 bases remaining between them. CDR3 size: 13 residues. The germline V gene has CDR1 MNHEY and CDR2 SVGAGI. The CDR3 is CASSYRSGYGYTF. CDR3 bases: TGTGCCAGCAGTTACAGGTCTGGCTATGGCTACACCTTC.

The CDR3 DNA reads TGTGCCAGCAGCTTCGACTCCGGCACTCAGCCCCAGCATTTT. The encoded protein is CASSFDSGTQPQHF. The chain couples TRBV7-9 to TRBJ1-5, with D uncertain. This CDR3 has 14 residues. Trimming stripped 3 bases from V and 6 bases from J, with 12 bases between. The germline V gene encodes CDR1 SEHNR and CDR2 FQNEAQ (reference sequence). Together with reference TRBV7-9 and TRBJ1-5, the CDR3 gives the full variable domain: DTGVSQNPRHKITKRGQNVTFRCDPISEHNRLYWYRQTLGQGPEFLTYFQNEAQLEKSRLLSDRFSAERPKGSFSTLEIQRTEQGDSAMYLCASSFDSGTQPQHFGDGTRLSIL.